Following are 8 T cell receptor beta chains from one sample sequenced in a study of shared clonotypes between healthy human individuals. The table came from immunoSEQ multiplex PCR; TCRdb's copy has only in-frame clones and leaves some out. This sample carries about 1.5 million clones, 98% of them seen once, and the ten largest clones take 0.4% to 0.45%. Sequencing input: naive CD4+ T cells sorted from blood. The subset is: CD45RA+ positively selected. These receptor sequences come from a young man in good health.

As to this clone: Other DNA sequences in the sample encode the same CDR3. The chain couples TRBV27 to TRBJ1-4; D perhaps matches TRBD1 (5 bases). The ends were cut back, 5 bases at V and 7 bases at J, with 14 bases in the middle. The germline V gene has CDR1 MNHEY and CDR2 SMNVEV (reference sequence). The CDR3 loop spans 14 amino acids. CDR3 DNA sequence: TGTGCCAGCAGTCTCGGGAGGGGAGGTGAAAAACTGTTTTTT. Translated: CASSLGRGGEKLFF.

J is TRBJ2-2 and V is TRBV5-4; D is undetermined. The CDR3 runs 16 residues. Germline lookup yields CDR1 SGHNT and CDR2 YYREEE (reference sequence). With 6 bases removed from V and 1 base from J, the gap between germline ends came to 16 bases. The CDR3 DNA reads TGTGCCAGCACCACCGGAGTACTTCAGAACACCGGGGAGCTGTTTTTT. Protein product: CASTTGVLQNTGELFF.

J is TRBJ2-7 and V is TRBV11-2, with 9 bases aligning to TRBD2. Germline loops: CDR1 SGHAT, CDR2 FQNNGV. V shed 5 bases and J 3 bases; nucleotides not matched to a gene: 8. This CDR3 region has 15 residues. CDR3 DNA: TGTGCCAGCAGCATACCGGGACTAGCAGTCTACGAGCAGTACTTC. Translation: CASSIPGLAVYEQYF.

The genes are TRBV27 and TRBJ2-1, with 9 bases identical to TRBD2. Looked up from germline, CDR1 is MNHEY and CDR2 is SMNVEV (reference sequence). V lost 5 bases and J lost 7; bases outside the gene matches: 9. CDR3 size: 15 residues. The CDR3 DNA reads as TGTGCCAGCAGTGTACTAGCGGGTCGGGGGAATGAGCAGTTCTTC. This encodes CASSVLAGRGNEQFF.

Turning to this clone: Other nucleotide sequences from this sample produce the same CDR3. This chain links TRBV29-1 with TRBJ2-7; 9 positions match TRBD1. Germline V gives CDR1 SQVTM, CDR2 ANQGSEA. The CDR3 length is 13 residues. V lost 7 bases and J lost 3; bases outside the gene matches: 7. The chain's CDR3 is CSATGTGNYEQYF. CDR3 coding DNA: TGCAGCGCAACCGGGACAGGGAACTACGAGCAGTACTTC.

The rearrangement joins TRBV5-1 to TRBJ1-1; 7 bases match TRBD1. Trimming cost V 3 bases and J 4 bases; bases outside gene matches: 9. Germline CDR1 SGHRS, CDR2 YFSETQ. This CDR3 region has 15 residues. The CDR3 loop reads CASSSDRVLSTEAFF. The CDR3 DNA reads TGCGCCAGCAGCTCCGACAGGGTGCTGAGCACTGAAGCTTTCTTT.

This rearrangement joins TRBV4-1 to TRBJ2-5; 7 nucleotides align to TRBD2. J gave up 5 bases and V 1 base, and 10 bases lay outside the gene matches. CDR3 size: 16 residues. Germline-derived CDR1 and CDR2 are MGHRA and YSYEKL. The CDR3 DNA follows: TGCGCCAGCAGCCAAGTCCAGCGGGAAACAAGGGAGACCCAGTACTTC. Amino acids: CASSQVQRETRETQYF.

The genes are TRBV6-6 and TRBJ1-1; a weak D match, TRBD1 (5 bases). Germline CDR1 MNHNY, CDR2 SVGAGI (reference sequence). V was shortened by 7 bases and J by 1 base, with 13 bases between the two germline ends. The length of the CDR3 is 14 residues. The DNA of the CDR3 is TGTGCCAGCACCAGGGTTGAGGGGAACACTGAAGCTTTCTTT. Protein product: CASTRVEGNTEAFF.